A selection of T cell receptor beta chains follows, all from one sample in a study of blood T cell repertoires in COVID-19. Assay used: immunoSEQ multiplex PCR; TCRdb lists only in-frame clones, some missing. The sample has 150,000 to 200,000 clones, approximately 90% seen once. The material sequenced was peripheral blood. Receptors originate from a man in his late teens or twenties with acute or convalescent COVID-19. Each CDR3 is given with its conserved first and last residue. D genes are given only for firm matches. Clone size, where shown, is once, few, many, or a class for clones that have expanded.

d_gene,abundance,v_gene,len,j_gene,CDR3nt,CDR3aa
TRBD2,-,TRBV20-1,17,TRBJ2-1,TGCAGTGCTAGTTTACGAAGGGGGACTAGCGGATACAATGAGCAGTTCTTC,CSASLRRGTSGYNEQFF
-,-,TRBV7-6,13,TRBJ2-5,TGTGCCAGCAGCTTAGCCGTCCAAGAGACCCAGTACTTC,CASSLAVQETQYF
-,-,TRBV9,15,TRBJ2-3,TGTGCCAGCAGCGTAGGAAGCTTCCGCACAGATACGCAGTATTTT,CASSVGSFRTDTQYF
TRBD2,-,TRBV11-2,17,TRBJ2-5,TGTGCCAGCAGCTTAACCGTGGGTAGCGGGATAGGGGAGACCCAGTACTTC,CASSLTVGSGIGETQYF
-,few,TRBV6-5,12,TRBJ1-2,TGTGCCAGCAGTTTACAGGGCTATGGCTACACCTTC,CASSLQGYGYTF
-,-,TRBV21-1,14,TRBJ2-7,TGTGCCAGCAGCAGTTCAGGGGGATCCTACGAGCAGTACTTC,CASSSSGGSYEQYF
TRBD1,-,TRBV27,17,TRBJ1-6,TGTGCCAGCAGTTTAACCCCCTTCTGGACAGGGTATTCACCCCTCCACTTT,CASSLTPFWTGYSPLHF
-,-,TRBV19,15,TRBJ2-3,TGTGCCAGTACCTTGGGACTTTCAAGCACAGATACGCAGTATTTT,CASTLGLSSTDTQYF
-,-,TRBV6-1,14,TRBJ1-5,TGTGCCAGCAGTGAAACTCACGGCAATCAGCCCCAGCATTTT,CASSETHGNQPQHF
TRBD1,-,TRBV30,15,TRBJ1-4,TGTGCCTGGGAACCCTCGGGACAGGGTTATGAAAAACTGTTTTTT,CAWEPSGQGYEKLFF
-,few,TRBV5-1,17,TRBJ1-1,TGCGCCAGCAGCTTGGGGCGGACAAATTTGGTGAACACTGAAGCTTTCTTT,CASSLGRTNLVNTEAFF
-,once,TRBV27,13,TRBJ1-1,TGTGCCAGCAGTTTACTCGGGGACACTGAAGCTTTCTTT,CASSLLGDTEAFF
-,-,TRBV11-2,14,TRBJ1-1,TGTGCCAGCAGCTTAGACGGGGGGGTCACTGAAGCTTTCTTT,CASSLDGGVTEAFF
TRBD2,-,TRBV5-5,16,TRBJ2-3,TGTGCCAGCAGCCCCCCAACTAGCGGGAGAGGAGATACGCAGTATTTT,CASSPPTSGRGDTQYF
-,-,TRBV5-1,14,TRBJ2-7,TGCGCCAGCAGGCAATTTACACAAGCCTACGAGCAGTACTTC,CASRQFTQAYEQYF
TRBD1,-,TRBV4-2,15,TRBJ2-2,TGTGCCAGCAGCCGACAGGGGGCCGATACCGGGGAGCTGTTTTTT,CASSRQGADTGELFF
-,-,TRBV2,12,TRBJ2-2,TGTGCCAGCAGTGAAGGAGTAGGGGAGCTGTTTTTT,CASSEGVGELFF
TRBD1,-,TRBV18,18,TRBJ1-5,TGTGCCAGCTCGGACAGGCTCGGGAACCCCGGGGTAAATCAGCCCCAGCATTTT,CASSDRLGNPGVNQPQHF
-,-,TRBV3-1/TRBV3-2,14,TRBJ2-1,TGTGCCAGCAGCCAAGAAGGTCTTGGGGGGGAGCAGTTCTTC,CASSQEGLGGEQFF
TRBD1,once,TRBV18,15,TRBJ1-2,TGTGCCAGCTCACCGGACAGGGCTCGACCAGCTGGCTACACCTTC,CASSPDRARPAGYTF
TRBD1,-,TRBV7-9,14,TRBJ2-5,TGTGCCAGCAGCCCCCGGACAGGTCAAGAGACCCAGTACTTC,CASSPRTGQETQYF
-,-,TRBV4-1,14,TRBJ2-2,TGCGCCAGCAGCCAAGGGCAGATGACCGGGGAGCTGTTTTTT,CASSQGQMTGELFF
TRBD1,-,TRBV27,15,TRBJ2-5,TGTGCCAGCAGCGGGACAGAAAGGAACCAAGAGACCCAGTACTTC,CASSGTERNQETQYF
TRBD1,-,TRBV18,14,TRBJ2-1,TGTGCCAGCTCACCTGGGACAGTCTACAATGAGCAGTTCTTC,CASSPGTVYNEQFF
TRBD1,-,TRBV11-2,18,TRBJ1-2,TGTGCCAGCAGGGGGTACCGGGACAGCGATGGTACTAACTATGGCTACACCTTC,CASRGYRDSDGTNYGYTF
-,-,TRBV12-3/TRBV12-4,13,TRBJ1-2,TGTGCCAGCCCCGAGGACCTACTAGGAGGCTACACCTTC,CASPEDLLGGYTF
TRBD1,-,TRBV5-6,17,TRBJ1-5,TGTGCCAGCAGCTCTCTTCGACAGGGGTTTCACGATCAGCCCCAGCATTTT,CASSSLRQGFHDQPQHF
-,-,TRBV24-1,15,TRBJ1-1,TGTGCCACCAGTGATTCGAGGACTCCGAGCGCTGAAGCTTTCTTT,CATSDSRTPSAEAFF
-,-,TRBV25-1,15,TRBJ2-6,TGTGCCAGCAGTGTAGGGGCCTCTGGGGCCAACGTCCTGACTTTC,CASSVGASGANVLTF
TRBD1,-,TRBV5-1,17,TRBJ1-6,TGCGCCAGCAGCTTAGAACAGGGGGCAAGTAATAATTCACCCCTCCACTTT,CASSLEQGASNNSPLHF
-,once,TRBV29-1,11,TRBJ2-2,TGCAGCGTCGGGGGTACCGGGGAGCTGTTTTTT,CSVGGTGELFF
TRBD1,-,TRBV6-1,17,TRBJ1-5,TGTGCCAGCAGTGACAGGGGGCTAATAGGAGGCAATCAGCCCCAGCATTTT,CASSDRGLIGGNQPQHF
-,-,TRBV7-9,14,TRBJ2-3,TGTGCCAGCAGCTTAGCGACTACCACAGATACGCAGTATTTT,CASSLATTTDTQYF
-,-,TRBV3-1/TRBV3-2,15,TRBJ2-3,TGTGCCAGCAGCCAACACGGAGTTAGCACAGATACGCAGTATTTT,CASSQHGVSTDTQYF
TRBD1,few,TRBV2,14,TRBJ2-1,TGTGCCAGCATTCAGGACAGGGGGCTTGGGGAGCAGTTCTTC,CASIQDRGLGEQFF
TRBD1,-,TRBV5-6,16,TRBJ1-2,TGTGCCAGCAGCTCGAACTGGGACAGCCCCAACTATGGCTACACCTTC,CASSSNWDSPNYGYTF
TRBD1,-,TRBV11-2,15,TRBJ1-1,TGTGCCAGCAGCTTAGTGGCAGGGGGGAACACTGAAGCTTTCTTT,CASSLVAGGNTEAFF
-,-,TRBV6-2/TRBV6-3,14,TRBJ1-5,TGTGCCAGCAGTTACGGCCAGGGAGGACAGCCCCAGCATTTT,CASSYGQGGQPQHF
-,-,TRBV4-1,17,TRBJ1-4,TGCGCCAGCAGCCCCACGTCCGGGGGGGGAAGAGTTGAAAAACTGTTTTTT,CASSPTSGGGRVEKLFF
-,-,TRBV10-2,13,TRBJ1-2,TGCGCCAGCAGCGGCGGCTTCCACTATGGCTACACCTTC,CASSGGFHYGYTF
-,-,TRBV5-1,14,TRBJ2-7,TGCGCCAGCAGCTTGGACAGCTCCGCCTACGAGCAGTACTTC,CASSLDSSAYEQYF
-,-,TRBV5-1,13,TRBJ1-1,TGCGCCAGCAGCTTGGGTCGGGACTCAGAGGCTTTCTTT,CASSLGRDSEAFF
-,-,TRBV6-6,15,TRBJ1-4,TGTGCCTCAAGGGCTGTGGGAGAGTCTAATGAAAAACTGTTTTTT,CASRAVGESNEKLFF
-,once,TRBV27,15,TRBJ2-1,TGTGCCAGCAGTTTATCGGACACTTCCTACAATGAGCAGTTCTTC,CASSLSDTSYNEQFF
-,-,TRBV11-2,14,TRBJ1-4,TGTGCCAGCAACGTAGGTGCCCTCGGCGGGAAACTGTTTTTT,CASNVGALGGKLFF
TRBD1,-,TRBV5-1,15,TRBJ1-2,TGCGCCAGCAGCTTTGGGACAGCAACTAACTATGGCTACACCTTC,CASSFGTATNYGYTF
-,-,TRBV9,16,TRBJ2-7,TGTGCCAGCAGCGTAGGCGGGGGCCGAACTCCCTACGAGCAGTACTTC,CASSVGGGRTPYEQYF
TRBD1,-,TRBV19,16,TRBJ1-2,TGTGCCAGTAGTTATTCCGGGACAGAGCCTTACTATGGCTACACCTTC,CASSYSGTEPYYGYTF
-,-,TRBV6-1,15,TRBJ1-3,TGTGCCAGCAGTGAAGAGGGAGGGTCTGGAAACACCATATATTTT,CASSEEGGSGNTIYF
-,-,TRBV14,15,TRBJ1-1,TGTGCCAGCAGCCAAGAAGCATGGGGGGACACTGAAGCTTTCTTT,CASSQEAWGDTEAFF
-,-,TRBV21-1,13,TRBJ2-7,TGTGCCAGCAGCAAAGACGGGACACACGAGCAGTACTTC,CASSKDGTHEQYF
-,-,TRBV5-8,15,TRBJ2-6,TGTGCCAGCAGCCGGAGGGGGCCTGGGGCCAACGTCCTGACTTTC,CASSRRGPGANVLTF